This T cell receptor beta chain was sequenced for a study of T cell responses to AZD1222 COVID-19 vaccine. Method: immunoSEQ multiplex PCR; TCRdb's copy keeps in-frame clones and lacks some. The repertoire holds around 64,000 clones, 83% seen once, with about 6.3% in the top ten. Germline values: CDR1 LGHNT, CDR2 FRNRAP. This CDR3 has 15 residues. V lost 1 base and J lost 0, with 7 bases in between. For this clone: The antigen is not known.

General observations from the study: Spike-specific TCR breadth and depth grew following two AZD1222 doses. There were vaccine-associated CD4 TCRs across spike, dominant at 160-218 and 743-854. Among spike-specific TCRs, nearly half reportedly target unmutated variant regions. Baseline seropositivity characterized only 5 to 7 AZD1222 recipients.

The sequence was obtained from an adult who received the AZD1222 COVID-19 vaccine. J is TRBJ1-5 and V is TRBV12-5; D is ambiguous. Sequences were derived from peripheral blood, sampled 28 days after the second AZD1222 dose. This CDR3 is CASGLDSYSNQPQHF. For the CDR3, the DNA is TGTGCTAGTGGTTTGGACAGCTATAGCAATCAGCCCCAGCATTTT.